This TCR beta chain was documented in a study of shared clonotypes between healthy human individuals. Measured with immunoSEQ multiplex PCR; TCRdb has only the in-frame clones, and not every one. The data show some 790,000 clones, roughly 72% seen once. This sequence originates from a woman aged 30 to 39 in good health. What was sequenced was memory CD4+ T cells sorted from blood. The subset was: CD45RA-negative fraction.

As DNA, the CDR3 is TGTGCCAGCAGTTTATCAGGGGACTATGGTGGGGAGCAGTTCTTC. It specifies CASSLSGDYGGEQFF. V is TRBV28 and J is TRBJ2-1; D is possibly TRBD2 (7 bases). Germline lookup yields CDR1 MDHEN and CDR2 SYDVKM. CDR3 length: 15 residues. Trimming pared 1 base from V and 10 bases from J, leaving 17 bases between.